The entry below gives a single T cell receptor beta chain sequence along with its context. Its antigen is still unknown. The data were obtained in a study of CD8+ T cells in alopecia areata. The treatment here: oral pan-JAK inhibitor, 5-10 mg twice daily. Overall study findings and caveats: TCR sharing across patients was less clear than in mice, possibly HLA-related. Many expanded lesional clones stayed in scalp and blood while on tofacitinib.

The J segment lost 6 bases and the V segment lost 5 bases, leaving 6 bases of the junction unmatched. This CDR3 comprises 14 residues. Germline CDR1 reads KGHSH; CDR2 reads LQKENI. Reverse transcription of extracted RNA yielded cDNA, which provided the sequencing template. The data were produced by immunoSEQ multiplex PCR, yet TCRdb's version contains in-frame clones alone and is incomplete. Found here are 200,000 to 250,000 clones, approximately 57% of them singletons; the top ten hold 1.6%. The sequences come from CD4+ T cells sorted from blood, collected at week 4, from a patient treated with tofacitinib. This TCR derives from a human donor with alopecia areata. This chain uses TRBV18 with TRBJ2-2, with TRBD2 matching over 7 bases. CDR3 nucleotides: TGTGCCAGCTCATACGGGACTACCGCCGGGGAGCTGTTTTTT. It translates to CASSYGTTAGELFF.